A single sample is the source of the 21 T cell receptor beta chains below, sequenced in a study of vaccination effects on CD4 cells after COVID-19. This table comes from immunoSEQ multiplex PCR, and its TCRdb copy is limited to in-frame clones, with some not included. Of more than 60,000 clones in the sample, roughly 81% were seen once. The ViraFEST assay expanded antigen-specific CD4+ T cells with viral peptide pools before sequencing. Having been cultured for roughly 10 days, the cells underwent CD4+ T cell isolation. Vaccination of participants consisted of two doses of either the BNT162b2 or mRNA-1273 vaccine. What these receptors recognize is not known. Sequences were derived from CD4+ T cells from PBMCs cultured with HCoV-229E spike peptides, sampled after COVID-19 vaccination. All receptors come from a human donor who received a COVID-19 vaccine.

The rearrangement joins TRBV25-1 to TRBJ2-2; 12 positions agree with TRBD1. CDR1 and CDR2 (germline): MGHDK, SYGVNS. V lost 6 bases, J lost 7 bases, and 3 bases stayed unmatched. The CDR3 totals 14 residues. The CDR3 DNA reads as TGTGCCAGCAGGGGACAGGGGGCGGTCGGGGAGCTGTTTTTT. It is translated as CASRGQGAVGELFF.

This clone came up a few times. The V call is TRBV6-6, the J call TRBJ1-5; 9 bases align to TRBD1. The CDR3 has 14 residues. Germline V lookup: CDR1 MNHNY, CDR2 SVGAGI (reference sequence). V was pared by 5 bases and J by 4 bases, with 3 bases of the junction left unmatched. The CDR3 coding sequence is TGTGCCAGCAGTGGACAGGGGTCGAATCAGCCCCAGCATTTT. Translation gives CASSGQGSNQPQHF.

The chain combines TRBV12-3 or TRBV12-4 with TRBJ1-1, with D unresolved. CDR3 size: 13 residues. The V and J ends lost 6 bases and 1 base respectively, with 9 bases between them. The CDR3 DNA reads TGTGCCAGCAGGCTGACGGAGAACACTGAAGCTTTCTTT. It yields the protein CASRLTENTEAFF.

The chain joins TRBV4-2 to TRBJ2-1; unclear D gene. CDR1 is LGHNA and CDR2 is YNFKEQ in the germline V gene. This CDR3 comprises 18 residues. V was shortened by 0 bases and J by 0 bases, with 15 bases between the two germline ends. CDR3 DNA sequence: TGTGCCAGCAGCCAAGATCCGGCCCTTCAGCCCTCCTACAATGAGCAGTTCTTC. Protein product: CASSQDPALQPSYNEQFF.

CDR3 loop: CASSQGLTANYGYTF. DNA of the CDR3: TGTGCCAGCAGCCAAGGACTGACAGCTAACTATGGCTACACCTTC. This chain joins TRBV3-1 (or the pseudogene TRBV3-2) and TRBJ1-2; tentatively, D is TRBD1 (5 bases). CDR3 length: 15 residues. V lost 1 base to trimming and J lost 0 bases, with 9 bases between them. From germline, CDR1 is LGHDT and CDR2 YNNKEL (reference sequence).

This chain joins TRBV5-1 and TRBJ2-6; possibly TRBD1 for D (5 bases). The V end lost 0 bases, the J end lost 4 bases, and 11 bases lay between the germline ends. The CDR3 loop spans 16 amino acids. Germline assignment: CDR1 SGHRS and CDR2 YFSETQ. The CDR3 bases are TGCGCCAGCAGCTTGGCCGTGGGGCGCGGGGCCAACGTCCTGACTTTC. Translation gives CASSLAVGRGANVLTF.

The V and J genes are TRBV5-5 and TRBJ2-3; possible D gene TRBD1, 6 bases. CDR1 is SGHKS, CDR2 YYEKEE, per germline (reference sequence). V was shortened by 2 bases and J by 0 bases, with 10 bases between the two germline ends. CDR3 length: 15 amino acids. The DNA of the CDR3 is TGTGCCAGCAGCTTCGGACAGATTAGCACAGATACGCAGTATTTT. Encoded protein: CASSFGQISTDTQYF.

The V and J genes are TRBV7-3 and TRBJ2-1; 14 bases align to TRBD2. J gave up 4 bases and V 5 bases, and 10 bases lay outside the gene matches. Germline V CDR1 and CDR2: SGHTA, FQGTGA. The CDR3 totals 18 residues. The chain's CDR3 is CASSGGLAGGGSYNEQFF. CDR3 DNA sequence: TGTGCCAGCAGCGGCGGACTAGCGGGGGGCGGGTCTTACAATGAGCAGTTCTTC. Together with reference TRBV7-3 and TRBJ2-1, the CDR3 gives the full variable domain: GAGVSQTPSNKVTEKGKYVELRCDPISGHTALYWYRQSLGQGPEFLIYFQGTGAADDSGLPNDRFFAVRPEGSVSTLKIQRTERGDSAVYLCASSGGLAGGGSYNEQFFGPGTRLTVL.

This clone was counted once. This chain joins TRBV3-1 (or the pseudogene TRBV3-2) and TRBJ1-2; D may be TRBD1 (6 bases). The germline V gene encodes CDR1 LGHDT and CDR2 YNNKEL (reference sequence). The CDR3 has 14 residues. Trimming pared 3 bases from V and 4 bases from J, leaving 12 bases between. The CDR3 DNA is TGTGCCAGCAGCCAGGCACAGGGAACCTATGGCTACACCTTC. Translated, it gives CASSQAQGTYGYTF.

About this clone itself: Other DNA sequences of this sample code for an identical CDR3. The CDR3: CASSLGPGRETQYF. As DNA, the CDR3 is TGTGCCAGCAGCTTAGGTCCGGGCCGGGAGACCCAGTACTTC. This chain connects TRBV7-2 to TRBJ2-5; D is undetermined. Germline V gene data show CDR1 as SGHTA and CDR2 as FQGNSA. The ends were cut back, 1 base at V and 5 bases at J, with 11 bases in the middle. The length of the CDR3 is 14 residues.

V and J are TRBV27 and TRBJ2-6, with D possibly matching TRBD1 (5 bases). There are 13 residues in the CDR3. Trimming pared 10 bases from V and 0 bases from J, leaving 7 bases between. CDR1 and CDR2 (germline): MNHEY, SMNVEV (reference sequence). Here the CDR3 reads CATRASGANVLTF. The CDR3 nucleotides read TGTGCCACCAGGGCCTCTGGGGCCAACGTCCTGACTTTC.

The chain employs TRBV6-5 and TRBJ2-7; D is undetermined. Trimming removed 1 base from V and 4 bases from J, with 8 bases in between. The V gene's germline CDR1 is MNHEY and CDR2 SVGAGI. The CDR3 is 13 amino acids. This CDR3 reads CASSYLSWYEQYV. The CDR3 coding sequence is TGTGCCAGCAGTTACTTGAGCTGGTACGAGCAGTACGTC.

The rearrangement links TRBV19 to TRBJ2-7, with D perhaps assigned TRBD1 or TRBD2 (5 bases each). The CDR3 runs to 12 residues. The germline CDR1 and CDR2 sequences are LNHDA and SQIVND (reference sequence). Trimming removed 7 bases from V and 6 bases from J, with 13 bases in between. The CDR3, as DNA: TGTGCCAGTATTGGGGGAATGGGCGAGCAGTACGTC. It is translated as CASIGGMGEQYV.

The CDR3 DNA reads TGTGCCACCAGTCTGCGACAGGGGGGTGGCTACACCTTC. It yields the protein CATSLRQGGGYTF. The V and J genes are TRBV24-1 and TRBJ1-2, with TRBD1 matching over 9 bases. This CDR3 region has 13 residues. The germline CDR1 and CDR2 sequences are KGHDR and SFDVKD. With 6 bases clipped from V and 7 bases from J, the junction kept 5 bases outside the gene matches.

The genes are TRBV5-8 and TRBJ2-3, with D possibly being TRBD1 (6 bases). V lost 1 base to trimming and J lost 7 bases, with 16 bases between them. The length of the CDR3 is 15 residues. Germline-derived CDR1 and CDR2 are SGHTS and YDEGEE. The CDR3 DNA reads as TGTGCCAGCAGCTTGTGGACAGAACGGTATAATACGCAGTATTTT. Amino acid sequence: CASSLWTERYNTQYF.

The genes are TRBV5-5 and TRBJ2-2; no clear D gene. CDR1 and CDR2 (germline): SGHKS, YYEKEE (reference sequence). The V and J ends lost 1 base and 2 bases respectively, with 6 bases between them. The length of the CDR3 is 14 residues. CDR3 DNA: TGTGCCAGCAGCTTGATCTATAACACCGGGGAGCTGTTTTTT. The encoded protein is CASSLIYNTGELFF.

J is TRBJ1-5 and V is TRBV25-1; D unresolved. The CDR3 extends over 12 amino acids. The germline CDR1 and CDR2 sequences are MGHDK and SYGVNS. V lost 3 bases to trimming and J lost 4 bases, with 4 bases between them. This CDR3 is CASSDGNQPQHF. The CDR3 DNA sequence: TGTGCCAGCAGTGACGGGAATCAGCCCCAGCATTTT.

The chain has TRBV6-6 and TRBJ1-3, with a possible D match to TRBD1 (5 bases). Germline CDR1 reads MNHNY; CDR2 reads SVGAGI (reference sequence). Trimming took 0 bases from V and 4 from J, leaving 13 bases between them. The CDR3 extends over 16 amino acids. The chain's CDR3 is CASSYSGPQLGNTIYF. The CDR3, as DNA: TGTGCCAGCAGTTACTCGGGACCCCAGCTGGGAAACACCATATATTTT.

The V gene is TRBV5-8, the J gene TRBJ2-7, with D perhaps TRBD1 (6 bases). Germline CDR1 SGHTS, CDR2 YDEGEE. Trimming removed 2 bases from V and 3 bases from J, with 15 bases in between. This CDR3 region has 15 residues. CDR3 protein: CASSFSGQRRYEQYV. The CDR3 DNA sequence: TGTGCCAGCAGCTTCTCCGGACAGCGGCGCTACGAGCAGTACGTC.

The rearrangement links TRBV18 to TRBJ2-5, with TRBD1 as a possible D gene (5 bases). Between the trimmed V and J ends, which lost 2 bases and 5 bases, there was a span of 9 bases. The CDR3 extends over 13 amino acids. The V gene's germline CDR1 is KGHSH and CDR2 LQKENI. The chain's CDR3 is CASSPGQGETQYF. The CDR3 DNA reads TGTGCCAGCTCACCAGGCCAGGGTGAGACCCAGTACTTC.

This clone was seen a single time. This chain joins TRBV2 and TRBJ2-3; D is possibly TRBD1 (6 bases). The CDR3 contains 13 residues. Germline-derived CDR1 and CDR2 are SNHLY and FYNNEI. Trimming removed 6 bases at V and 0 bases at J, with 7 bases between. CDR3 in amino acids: CASSTGSTDTQYF. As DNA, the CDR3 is TGTGCCAGCAGCACAGGGAGCACAGATACGCAGTATTTT.